A single sample is the source of the 24 T cell receptor beta chains below, sequenced in a study of cytomegalovirus exposure and HLA in healthy donors. The primer mix had 60 Vbeta and 13 Jbeta primers. Profiled with immunoSEQ multiplex PCR; TCRdb holds only in-frame clones, not every one. The sample records 210,000 or so clones, about 88% being singletons. Sequencing was done on a sample of PBMCs. The receptors were sampled from a girl aged 2 to 9 in good health and CMV-seronegative.

The chain recombines TRBV27 with TRBJ2-1; 7 nucleotides match TRBD2. The CDR3 length is 15 residues. Germline trimming cut 6 bases from V and 8 bases from J; bases unmatched to any gene: 13. Germline assignment: CDR1 MNHEY and CDR2 SMNVEV (reference sequence). Here the CDR3 reads CASSPSPGGRHEQFF. CDR3 DNA sequence: TGTGCCAGCAGCCCATCACCGGGCGGGAGACATGAGCAGTTCTTC.

The V call is TRBV11-2, the J call TRBJ1-2; D is uncertain. V was pared by 4 bases and J by 1 base, with 7 bases between. The germline CDR1 and CDR2 sequences are SGHAT and FQNNGV. This CDR3 has 13 residues. CDR3 nucleotide sequence: TGTGCCAGCAGCTCGGGAGTTAACTATGGCTACACCTTC. Residues: CASSSGVNYGYTF.

The count of this clone is one. CDR3 sequence (DNA): TGTGCCAGCAGCTTGACTAGCGGGGCTCACTCCTACAATGAGCAGTTCTTC. This codes for CASSLTSGAHSYNEQFF. V and J are TRBV7-2 and TRBJ2-1; 11 nucleotides align to TRBD2. This CDR3 contains 17 residues. In germline, CDR1 is SGHTA, CDR2 FQGNSA. The V segment lost 3 bases and the J segment 0 bases; nucleotides outside the gene matches: 4.

The V and J genes are TRBV14 and TRBJ1-2, with 8 bases matching TRBD1. With V trimmed by 5 bases and J by 2 bases, 7 bases remained unmatched. Germline assignment: CDR1 SGHDN and CDR2 FVKESK. The CDR3 loop spans 15 amino acids. This CDR3 is CASSYGQGANYGYTF. CDR3 nucleotides: TGTGCCAGCAGCTACGGACAGGGAGCGAACTATGGCTACACCTTC.

This rearrangement joins TRBV4-2 to TRBJ2-7; no firm D call. Germline loops: CDR1 LGHNA, CDR2 YNFKEQ. Trimming cost V 4 bases and J 3 bases, with 4 bases left between them. This CDR3 has 11 residues. In nucleotides, the CDR3 is TGTGCCAGCAGCCGAGGCTACGAGCAGTACTTC. This encodes CASSRGYEQYF.

The rearrangement links TRBV2 to TRBJ1-2, with a tentative D call TRBD1 (5 bases). V lost 8 bases and J lost 0, with 13 bases in between. The CDR3 is made up of 14 amino acids. The germline V gene encodes CDR1 SNHLY and CDR2 FYNNEI. CDR3 DNA sequence: TGTGCCAGCCGGGGGGGTGGGCCTAACTATGGCTACACCTTC. It is translated as CASRGGGPNYGYTF.

This clone was seen only once. The junction and the germline gene differ at one end; a read error may be behind it. The V and J genes are TRBV27 and TRBJ2-3; 7 bases line up with TRBD2. The CDR3 is 15 residues long. Germline V gives CDR1 MNHEY, CDR2 SMNVEV (reference sequence). In DNA form, the CDR3 reads TGTGCGAGCACGGTTGGGGGGGGGTTCACAGATACGCAGTATTTT. Translated, it gives CASTVGGGFTDTQYF.

The chain employs TRBV27 and TRBJ2-7; TRBD1 agrees at 9 bases. This CDR3 has 13 amino acids. The J segment lost 7 bases and the V segment lost 2 bases, leaving 3 bases of the junction unmatched. Per germline, CDR1 MNHEY and CDR2 SMNVEV (reference sequence). CDR3 protein: CASSLGTGYEQYF. The CDR3 DNA is TGTGCCAGCAGTTTAGGGACAGGGTATGAGCAGTACTTC.

V usage is TRBV11-3 and J usage is TRBJ2-5; D is unresolved. This CDR3 region has 13 residues. CDR1 is SGHNT, CDR2 YENEEA, per germline. Trimming removed 4 bases at V and 5 bases at J, with 11 bases between. The CDR3 coding sequence is TGTGCCAGCAGCTCCAATCAGGCTGAGACCCAGTACTTC. The encoded protein is CASSSNQAETQYF. Full variable domain (missing parts from reference TRBV11-3 and TRBJ2-5): EAGVVQSPRYKIIEKKQPVAFWCNPISGHNTLYWYLQNLGQGPELLIRYENEEAVDDSQLPKDRFSAERLKGVDSTLKIQPAELGDSAVYLCASSSNQAETQYFGPGTRLLVL.

This clone was observed a single time. The chain combines TRBV9 with TRBJ1-1, with 10 bases matching TRBD1. CDR1 and CDR2 (germline): SGDLS, YYNGEE. The CDR3 has 16 amino acids. J lost 1 base, V lost 5 bases, and 8 bases had no gene match. The CDR3 spells CASSGPRQGANTEAFF. DNA for the CDR3: TGTGCCAGCAGTGGACCCCGACAGGGGGCGAACACTGAAGCTTTCTTT.

CDR3 coding DNA: TGTGCCAGCAGCAGAATCTTGACAGGGGGAAATTCACCCCTCCACTTT. It is translated as CASSRILTGGNSPLHF. The rearrangement uses TRBV2 and TRBJ1-6; 9 nucleotides align to TRBD1. V was pared by 6 bases and J by 7 bases, with 10 bases of the junction left unmatched. Germline lookup yields CDR1 SNHLY and CDR2 FYNNEI. The CDR3 consists of 16 residues.

The chain couples TRBV10-2 to TRBJ1-2; a weak D match, TRBD1 (6 bases). Looked up from germline, CDR1 is WSHSY and CDR2 is SAAADI. V lost 4 bases to trimming and J lost 4 bases, with 7 bases between them. CDR3 length: 12 residues. The CDR3 DNA reads TGCGCCAGCAGTGTAGGGGGCTATGGCTACACCTTC. The encoded protein is CASSVGGYGYTF.

This sequence joins TRBV27 and TRBJ2-1; 12 bases fit TRBD2. Unmatched junction bases numbered 6, after V lost 8 bases and J lost 10 bases. The germline gives CDR1 MNHEY, CDR2 SMNVEV (reference sequence). This CDR3 region has 13 residues. The CDR3 sequence: CASRLAGAREQFF. CDR3 bases: TGTGCCAGCCGACTAGCGGGAGCGAGGGAGCAGTTCTTC.

DNA for the CDR3: TGCGCCAGCAGAACAGGGCCCGAGCAGTACTTC. Protein sequence: CASRTGPEQYF. This chain uses TRBV5-1 with TRBJ2-7; maybe TRBD1 (6 bases). CDR3 length equals 11 residues. V was shortened by 5 bases and J by 6 bases, with 9 bases between the two germline ends. Germline lookup yields CDR1 SGHRS and CDR2 YFSETQ.

This chain joins TRBV7-6 and TRBJ2-2, with D possibly being TRBD2 (7 bases). V was trimmed by 4 bases and J by 7 bases, leaving 19 bases between them. Looked up from germline, CDR1 is SGHVS and CDR2 is FNYEAQ. The CDR3 has 16 amino acids. This CDR3 reads CASSYIGGGRGGELFF. The CDR3 coding sequence is TGTGCCAGCAGCTACATTGGCGGGGGCAGGGGCGGGGAGCTGTTTTTT.

The V gene is TRBV6-1, the J gene TRBJ1-2, with TRBD1 identical over 9 bases. The CDR3 has 12 amino acids. With 8 bases clipped from V and 7 bases from J, the junction kept 5 bases outside the gene matches. Germline CDR1 MNHNS, CDR2 SASEGT. The CDR3 coding sequence is TGTGCCAGCCTCGGGACAGGGACTGGCTACACCTTC. Protein product: CASLGTGTGYTF.

This clone was observed a handful of times. The chain joins TRBV6-6 to TRBJ2-7; D is possibly TRBD1 (6 bases). The germline V gene encodes CDR1 MNHNY and CDR2 SVGAGI (reference sequence). The CDR3 runs 14 residues. The V gene lost 0 bases and the J gene lost 5 bases, with 11 bases spanning the gap. This CDR3 reads CASSYSTGVNEQYF. For the CDR3, the DNA is TGTGCCAGCAGTTACTCGACAGGCGTAAACGAGCAGTACTTC.

This clone was counted a single time. CDR3 nucleotides: TGTGCCAGCAGCTTGGACAGGTGGAAGACCCAGTACTTC. It encodes CASSLDRWKTQYF. This rearrangement joins TRBV5-6 to TRBJ2-5, with a tentative D call TRBD1 (5 bases). CDR3 length: 13 residues. Germline CDR1 SGHDT, CDR2 YYEEEE. With 0 bases removed from V and 6 bases from J, the gap between germline ends came to 9 bases.

V usage is TRBV6-1 and J usage is TRBJ1-2; D not certain. Trimming took 8 bases from V and 8 from J, leaving 12 bases between them. CDR1 and CDR2 (germline): MNHNS, SASEGT. The CDR3 totals 11 residues. The CDR3 reads CASEGGFGYTF. As DNA, the CDR3 is TGTGCCAGCGAGGGAGGCTTCGGCTACACCTTC.

Only a few counts were recorded for this clone. The gene calls are TRBV7-9 and TRBJ2-1, with D tentatively TRBD1 (6 bases). The CDR3 has 16 residues. The germline V gene encodes CDR1 SEHNR and CDR2 FQNEAQ (reference sequence). The V end was cut by 3 bases, the J end by 7 bases, with 19 bases between. CDR3 residues: CASSLPAGGHENEQFF. The CDR3 bases are TGTGCCAGCAGCTTGCCGGCTGGGGGACATGAAAATGAGCAGTTCTTC.

This chain's CDR3 is CATTDRVPVGYGYTF. In DNA form, the CDR3 reads TGTGCCACCACGGACAGGGTCCCAGTGGGCTATGGCTACACCTTC. The chain joins TRBV19 to TRBJ1-2; 8 bases are a match to TRBD1. The CDR3 is 15 amino acids. The germline gives CDR1 LNHDA, CDR2 SQIVND (reference sequence). Trimming at V came to 10 bases and at J to 4 bases, leaving 14 bases not matched to a gene.

The chain joins TRBV5-5 to TRBJ2-7; TRBD1 agrees at 8 bases. The CDR3 spans 14 residues. The ends lost 2 bases at V and 6 bases at J; junction bases unmatched: 7. Germline lookup yields CDR1 SGHKS and CDR2 YYEKEE (reference sequence). CDR3 protein: CASSLQGVSFEQYF. The CDR3 DNA sequence: TGTGCCAGCAGCTTACAGGGGGTATCTTTCGAGCAGTACTTC.

V is TRBV7-2 and J is TRBJ1-4; D is undetermined. Trimming left V 1 base short and J 5 bases short, with 8 bases between. Germline V gene data show CDR1 as SGHTA and CDR2 as FQGNSA. The CDR3 has 14 residues. CDR3 nucleotide sequence: TGTGCCAGCAGCTTAGTCGTCCTCAATGAAAAACTGTTTTTT. It encodes CASSLVVLNEKLFF.

This rearrangement joins TRBV5-4 to TRBJ2-3; TRBD2 matches 9 bases. The CDR3 loop spans 15 amino acids. The trim removed 1 base at V and 5 bases at J, leaving 5 bases unmatched. Germline CDR1 reads SGHNT; CDR2 reads YYREEE (reference sequence). CDR3 sequence reads: CASSLLAGDIDTQYF. In DNA, the CDR3 is TGTGCCAGCAGCTTGTTAGCGGGAGACATAGATACGCAGTATTTT.